One sample yielded the 4 T cell receptor beta chains listed below, sequenced in a study of blood T cells in healthy people across ages. A second 7 to 11 cycle PCR used barcoded and J-beta primers. One entry per CDR3 protein results from TCRdb running MiXCR on the 5' RACE reads. The sample shows hundreds of thousands of distinct CDR3 sequences, more than 40% of them seen only once. The sequenced material came from blood. Every receptor here comes from a man aged 55 to 70 in good health.

V usage is TRBV6-6 and J usage is TRBJ1-2; maybe TRBD1 (5 bases). V was shortened by 7 bases and J by 4 bases, with 16 bases between the two germline ends. Germline CDR1 reads MNHNY; CDR2 reads SVGAGI (reference sequence). There are 14 residues in the CDR3. The DNA of the CDR3 is TGTGCCAGCACCCCGGGACGCGGACTCTATGGCTACACCTTC. It yields the protein CASTPGRGLYGYTF.

This chain joins TRBV24-1 and TRBJ2-5, with D unresolved. The assigned J gene may be wrong: the sequence end matches TRBJ2-7 better. This CDR3 has 12 residues. The V gene's germline CDR1 is KGHDR and CDR2 SFDVKD. CDR3 sequence: CATSLDSYEQYF. In DNA form, the CDR3 reads TGTGCCACCAGTTTGGATTCATACGAGCAGTACTTC.

As regards this clonotype: Germline and junction disagree at one end, which may indicate a read error. The V and J genes are TRBV7-9 and TRBJ2-1, with 13 bases lining up with TRBD2. The germline gives CDR1 SEHNR, CDR2 FQNEAQ (reference sequence). This CDR3 contains 16 residues. The CDR3 region has the DNA TGTGCCAGCAGCGCCGGTACTAGCGGGGGGGCAAATGAGCGGTTCTTC. It encodes CASSAGTSGGANERFF.

The genes are TRBV2 and TRBJ1-1; no clear D. The germline gives CDR1 SNHLY, CDR2 FYNNEI. This CDR3 is built from 12 residues. The germline V and J ends were trimmed by 1 base and 5 bases, with 5 bases remaining between them. Written as DNA, the CDR3 is TGTGCCAGCAGTGAAGAGAGGACTGAAGCTTTCTTT. This sequence encodes CASSEERTEAFF.